This T cell receptor (beta chain) was observed in a study of blood T cell repertoires in COVID-19. Study as a whole: COVID-19 samples, acute and convalescent, were from the United States, Italy and Spain. In each case, the material was cDNA or gDNA derived from T cells, B-cell-depleted T cells, or PBMCs.

Trimming cost V 11 bases and J 9 bases, with 20 bases left between them. This CDR3 region has 13 residues. Germline-derived CDR1 and CDR2 are MNHEY and SVGAGI. Authors' methods: Cell counts per sample came from amplifying reference gene primers. Generated by immunoSEQ multiplex PCR, the TCRdb table keeps only in-frame clones and is missing some. D and trimming were read from the DNA, whereas the V and J calls and clone size are those reported in that table. The sample includes about 56,000 clones, around four fifths of them seen just once. The sample comprised peripheral blood. This chain joins TRBV6-5 and TRBJ2-1; the D is unclear. This sequence originates from a woman of 80 years or more with acute or convalescent COVID-19. Here the CDR3 reads CAGSRNLDGEQFF. CDR3 nucleotides: TGTGCCGGCTCCAGGAACCTCGACGGTGAGCAGTTCTTC.